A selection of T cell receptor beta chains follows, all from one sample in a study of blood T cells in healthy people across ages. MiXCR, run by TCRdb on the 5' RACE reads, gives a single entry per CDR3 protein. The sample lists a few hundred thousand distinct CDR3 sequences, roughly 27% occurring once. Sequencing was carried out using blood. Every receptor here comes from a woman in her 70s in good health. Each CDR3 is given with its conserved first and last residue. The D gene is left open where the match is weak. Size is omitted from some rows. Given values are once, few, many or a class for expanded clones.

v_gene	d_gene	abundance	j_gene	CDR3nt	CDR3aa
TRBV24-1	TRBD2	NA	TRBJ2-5	TGTGCCACCAGTGCCTTGACTAGCGGGAACGAAGAGACCCAGTACTTC	CATSALTSGNEETQYF
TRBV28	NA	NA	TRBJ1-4	TGTGCCAGCAGTTTATCAACAGATGAAAAACTGTTTTTT	CASSLSTDEKLFF
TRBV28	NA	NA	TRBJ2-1	TGTGCCAGCGGCAATCTCCCCCAGGGTGAGCAGTTCTTC	CASGNLPQGEQFF
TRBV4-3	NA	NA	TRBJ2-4	TGCGCCAGCAGCCCTACTACGGGGCAGGGGCCACGTTTTGCCAAAAACATTCAGTACTTC	CASSPTTGQGPRFAKNIQYF
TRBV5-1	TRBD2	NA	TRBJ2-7	TGCGCCAGCAGTCGCCTAGCGGGAGCGTACGACGAGCAGTACTTC	CASSRLAGAYDEQYF
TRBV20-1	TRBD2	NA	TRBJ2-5	TGCAGTGCTGCCCGGGGAGGGAACCAAGAGACCCAGTACTTC	CSAARGGNQETQYF
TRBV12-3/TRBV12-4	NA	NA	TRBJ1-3	TGTGCCAGCAGTTTGTGGGAAGGGGGAAACACCATATATTTT	CASSLWEGGNTIYF
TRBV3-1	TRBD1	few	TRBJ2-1	TGTGCCAGCAGACCCTCCGGGACAGGGGCCTTCAATGAGCAGTTCTTC	CASRPSGTGAFNEQFF
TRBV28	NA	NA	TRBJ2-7	TGTGCCAGCAGTGCAACCCCGCGGATTAGCGCTTACGAGCAGTACTTC	CASSATPRISAYEQYF
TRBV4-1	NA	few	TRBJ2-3	TGCGCCAGCAGCCAAATGGACAGCACAGATACGCAGTATTTT	CASSQMDSTDTQYF
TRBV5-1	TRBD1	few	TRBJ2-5	TGCGCCAGCAGCTCATACCCCGCAGGAACAGGGGGTGCAGGGACCCAGTACTTC	CASSSYPAGTGGAGTQYF
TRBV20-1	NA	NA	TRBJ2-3	TGCAGTGCCCTCGGTCGGGGGAGGACTTTC	CSALGRGRTF
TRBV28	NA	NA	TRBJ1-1	TGTGCCAGCACGCGGGCGAACACTGAAGCTTTCTTT	CASTRANTEAFF
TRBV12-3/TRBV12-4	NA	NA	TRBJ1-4	TGTGCCAGCAGTTCACGTTTGGAAAAACTGTTTTTT	CASSSRLEKLFF
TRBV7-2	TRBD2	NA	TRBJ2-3	TGTGCCAGCAGCTTAGGGACTAGCGGGGAGGAAGGTACGCAGTATTTT	CASSLGTSGEEGTQYF
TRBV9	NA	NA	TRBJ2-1	TGTGCCAGCAGCGTAGACATTTACCGGGACAATGAGCAGTTCTTC	CASSVDIYRDNEQFF
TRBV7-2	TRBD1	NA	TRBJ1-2	TGTGCCAGCAGCTCGCGGCCCCCTGGACAGGTCGGGTTTATGTATGGCTACACCTTC	CASSSRPPGQVGFMYGYTF
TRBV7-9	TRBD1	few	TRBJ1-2	TGTGCCAGCAGCGGACAGGGTTATGATGGCTACACCTTC	CASSGQGYDGYTF
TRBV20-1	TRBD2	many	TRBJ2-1	TGCAGTGCCCAAATGGCGGGACTAACATACAATGAGCAGTTCTTC	CSAQMAGLTYNEQFF
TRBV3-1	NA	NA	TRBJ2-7	TGTGCCAGCAGCCAACGGGGCAGGGACGAGCAGTACTTC	CASSQRGRDEQYF
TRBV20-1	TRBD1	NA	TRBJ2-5	TGCAGTGCTGAACGGACAGGGGGCTGGACCCAGTACTTC	CSAERTGGWTQYF
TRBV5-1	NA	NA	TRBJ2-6	TGCGCCAGCAGCTTGAATCCCCTGGGCTCTGGGGCCAACGTCCTGACTTTC	CASSLNPLGSGANVLTF
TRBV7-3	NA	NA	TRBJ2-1	TGTGCCAGCAGCTTACAAAGCGGCACTTACAATGAGCAGTTCTTC	CASSLQSGTYNEQFF
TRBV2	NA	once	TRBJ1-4	TGTGCCAGTAGTGAATTACAGGTGGAGGAAAAACTGTTTTTT	CASSELQVEEKLFF
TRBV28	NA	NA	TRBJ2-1	TGTGCCAGCAGTTTAGGAGGGAGTGAGAATGAGCAGTTCTTC	CASSLGGSENEQFF
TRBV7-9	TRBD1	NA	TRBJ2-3	TGTGCCAGCAGTCAGGACAGGGGCAGAGAGCCCCAGTATTTT	CASSQDRGREPQYF
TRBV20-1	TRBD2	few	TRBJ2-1	TGCAGTGCTCGACCAGCGGGACTAGTCTACAATGAGCAGTTCTTC	CSARPAGLVYNEQFF
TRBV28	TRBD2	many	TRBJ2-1	TGTGCCAGCAGTAGCGGGAGCTCCTACAATGAGCAGTTCTTC	CASSSGSSYNEQFF
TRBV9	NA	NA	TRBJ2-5	TGTGCCAGCAGCGGGTGGGAGGAGACCCAGTACTTC	CASSGWEETQYF
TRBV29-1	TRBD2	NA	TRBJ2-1	TGCAGCGTTCTTTTAGCGGGAGGTTGGGAGCAGTTCTTC	CSVLLAGGWEQFF
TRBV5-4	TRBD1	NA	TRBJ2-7	TGTGCCAGCAGTCAGGACAGGGGCCTAACCTACGAGCAGTACTTC	CASSQDRGLTYEQYF
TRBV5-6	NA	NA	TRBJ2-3	TGTGCCAGCAGCTTGGGGTTGGGGAGCCTCGCAGATACGCAGTATTTT	CASSLGLGSLADTQYF
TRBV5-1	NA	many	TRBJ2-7	TGCGCCAGCAGCTTGTCTGGGGGCCCAATGGAGCAGTACTTC	CASSLSGGPMEQYF
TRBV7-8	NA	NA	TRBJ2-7	TGTGCCAGCAGCCCAGGGGCAAGAAACGAGCAGTACTTC	CASSPGARNEQYF
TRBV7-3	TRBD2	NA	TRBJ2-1	TGTGCCAGGACCCGTAGCGGGGCGTACAATGAGCAGTTCTTC	CARTRSGAYNEQFF
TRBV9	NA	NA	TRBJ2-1	TGTGCCAGCAGCACTTCGACCCGGGAGTCCGCCTCTGGTGAGCAGTTCTTC	CASSTSTRESASGEQFF
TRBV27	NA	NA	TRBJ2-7	TGTGCCAGCAGTTTTTCTAGGACGGACCTTGAGCAGTACTTC	CASSFSRTDLEQYF
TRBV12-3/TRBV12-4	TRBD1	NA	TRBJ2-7	TGTGCCAGCAGTTTAGCGGACAGGGACTTGGTCGAGCAGTACTTC	CASSLADRDLVEQYF
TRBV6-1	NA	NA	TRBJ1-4	TGTGCCAGCAGTGCCCGGGAGGAGGCCGGCGAAAAACTGTTTTTT	CASSAREEAGEKLFF
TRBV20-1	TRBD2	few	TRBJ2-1	TGCAGTGCCGCCCCACCGGGACTAGTGTCCAATGAGCAGTTCTTC	CSAAPPGLVSNEQFF
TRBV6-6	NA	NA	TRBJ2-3	TGTGCCAGCACCCTGGGTGGAACGCAGTATTTT	CASTLGGTQYF
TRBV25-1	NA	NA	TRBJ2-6	TGTGCCAGCAAGCAGGGTGGCGCCAACGTCCTGACTTTC	CASKQGGANVLTF
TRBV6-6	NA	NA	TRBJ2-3	TGTGCCAGCAGTTATCCGATCGACAGCACAGATACGCAGTATTTT	CASSYPIDSTDTQYF
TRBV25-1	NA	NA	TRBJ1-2	TGTGCCAGCAGTGCCACCGCAGCCATGGTAGGCTACACCTTC	CASSATAAMVGYTF
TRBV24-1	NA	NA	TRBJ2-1	TGTGCCACCAGTGATTGGGCAAAGAATGAGCAGTTCTTC	CATSDWAKNEQFF
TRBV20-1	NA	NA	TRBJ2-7	TGCAGTGCTAGCCCCGTCAGCTCCTACGAGCAGTACTTC	CSASPVSSYEQYF
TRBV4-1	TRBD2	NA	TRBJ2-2	TGCGCCAGCAGCCAAGAGGCAGCCCTAGCGGGAAACACCGGGGAGCTGTTTTTT	CASSQEAALAGNTGELFF
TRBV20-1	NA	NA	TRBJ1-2	TGCAGTGCTGTGGGGCCAGGACTCTATGGCTACACCTTC	CSAVGPGLYGYTF
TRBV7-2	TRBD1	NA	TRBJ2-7	TGTGCCAGCAGCCCGAGGACAGGGGGGGAGACAATATCCTACGAGCAGTACTTC	CASSPRTGGETISYEQYF
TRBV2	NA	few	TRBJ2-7	TGTGCCAGCAGTGATTGGCGGAGCCTCTACGAGCAGTACTTC	CASSDWRSLYEQYF
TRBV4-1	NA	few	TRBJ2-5	TGCGCCAGCAGCCAAGTTTATACAACAAAAGAGACCCAGTACTTC	CASSQVYTTKETQYF
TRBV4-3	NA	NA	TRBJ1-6	TGCGCCAGCAGCCAAGAGTACAGCGGTCAAAGCTCCTATAATTCACCCCTCCACTTT	CASSQEYSGQSSYNSPLHF
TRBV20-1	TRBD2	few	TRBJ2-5	TGCAGTGGGCTGCGGGGGGCCCAGGTGGAGACCCAGTACTTC	CSGLRGAQVETQYF
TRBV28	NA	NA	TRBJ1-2	TGTGCCAGCAGTTTCGGGGGGGGAGGCTACACCTTC	CASSFGGGGYTF
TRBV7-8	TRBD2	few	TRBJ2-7	TGTGCCAGCAGCTTGTCTAGCGGGGCCTACGAGCAGTACTTC	CASSLSSGAYEQYF
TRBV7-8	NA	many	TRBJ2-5	TGTGCCAGCAGCCACAGCCAAGAGACCCAGTACTTC	CASSHSQETQYF
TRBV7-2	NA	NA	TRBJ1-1	TGTGCCAGCAGCTTAGCTCGGACGTCTGAAGCTTTCTTT	CASSLARTSEAFF
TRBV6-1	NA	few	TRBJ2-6	TGTGCCAGCAGCCCAGAAGGGATGACTGGGGCCAACGTCCTGACTTTC	CASSPEGMTGANVLTF
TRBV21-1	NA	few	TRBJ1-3	TGTGCCAGCAGCAAAAGGGAGGCCGGACGGGGGAGGTTCTCTGGAAACAGCATATATTTT	CASSKREAGRGRFSGNSIYF